Listed here are 2 T cell receptor beta chains from one sample, sequenced in a study of identical twins. From the 5' RACE reads, TCRdb called clonotypes with MiXCR, one entry per CDR3 protein. This table holds roughly 630,000 distinct CDR3 sequences, about 7.6% found once. These records were also assigned to another study, of yellow fever vaccine responses in identical twins.

Sequenced material: PBMCs. These TCRs come from a woman aged 18-35 years in good health.

This clonotype was counted only a few times. The chain employs TRBV12-3 or TRBV12-4 and TRBJ2-7, with D possibly matching TRBD2 (6 bases). Trimming took off 5 bases at V and 5 bases at J, with 16 bases between the two ends. The CDR3 contains 14 residues. This CDR3 reads CASSVRAGFHEQYF. CDR3 DNA sequence: TGTGCCAGCAGTGTTAGGGCGGGATTCCACGAGCAGTACTTC.

There are many counts of this clonotype. V gene TRBV29-1 combines with J gene TRBJ2-5; perhaps TRBD2 as D (6 bases). CDR3 size: 14 residues. Germline assignment: CDR1 SQVTM and CDR2 ANQGSEA. V lost 7 bases, J lost 9 bases, and 24 bases lay in between. The CDR3 DNA follows: TGCAGCGCCGCTGCGGGACCGCAAGGGAAGGCCCAGTACTTC. Amino acids: CSAAAGPQGKAQYF.